This passage covers 30 T cell receptor beta chains from one sample sequenced in a study of vaccination effects on CD4 cells after COVID-19. Profiling relied on immunoSEQ multiplex PCR, and the TCRdb table lists in-frame clones only, not all of them. The sample yields 63,000 or so clones, 73% seen once. Antigen-specific CD4+ T cells were first expanded with viral peptide pools by the ViraFEST assay and only then sequenced. Having been cultured for around ten days, the cells underwent CD4+ T cell isolation. SARS-CoV-2 infected the person between March and December 2020, as confirmed by PCR. For these receptors, no antigen is known. The sequenced sample was CD4+ T cells from PBMCs cultured with HIV peptides, obtained before COVID-19 vaccination. Documented subset: HIV-1 Nef peptide pool negative control/reference culture. Every receptor here comes from a human donor who had a prior SARS-CoV-2 infection.

The V gene is TRBV11-2, the J gene TRBJ2-7; D is possibly TRBD1 (6 bases). With 4 bases removed from V and 4 bases from J, the gap between germline ends came to 14 bases. Looked up from germline, CDR1 is SGHAT and CDR2 is FQNNGV. The CDR3 consists of 14 residues. CDR3 amino acids: CASSSQGFVYEQYF. Written as DNA, the CDR3 is TGTGCCAGCAGCTCCCAGGGGTTTGTATACGAGCAGTACTTC.

The chain employs TRBV5-1 and TRBJ2-2, with 10 bases matching TRBD1. Per the germline V gene, CDR1 is SGHRS and CDR2 is YFSETQ. CDR3 length: 16 amino acids. Trimming cost V 4 bases and J 1 base; bases outside gene matches: 4. DNA for the CDR3: TGCGCCAGCAGCCCGGGGGACAGGGGGAACACCGGGGAGCTGTTTTTT. Encoded protein: CASSPGDRGNTGELFF.

The rearrangement uses TRBV30 and TRBJ1-1, with a weak D call TRBD1 (6 bases). In germline, CDR1 is GTSNPN, CDR2 SVGIG (reference sequence). Trimming removed 2 bases at V and 6 bases at J, with 19 bases between. CDR3 length equals 15 residues. CDR3 region: CAWSRKGEGGAEAFF. Here the CDR3 DNA reads TGTGCCTGGAGTCGAAAAGGAGAGGGGGGAGCTGAAGCTTTCTTT.

This chain links TRBV5-8 with TRBJ1-2; D gene ambiguous. The CDR3 has 16 residues. V was shortened by 0 bases and J by 1 base, with 13 bases between the two germline ends. Germline CDR1 is SGHTS and CDR2 is YDEGEE. CDR3 nucleotide sequence: TGTGCCAGCAGCTTGGGAGGTTTTGAGGTTAACTATGGCTACACCTTC. It yields the protein CASSLGGFEVNYGYTF.

This clone occurred a few times. The J gene is TRBJ2-3, the V gene TRBV24-1; 10 positions match TRBD2. J gave up 5 bases and V 12 bases, and 10 bases lay outside the gene matches. The germline V gene has CDR1 KGHDR and CDR2 SFDVKD. The CDR3 has 14 residues. The CDR3 region is CAAGEAGGRDTQYF. CDR3 coding DNA: TGTGCCGCTGGGGAAGCGGGAGGGAGAGATACGCAGTATTTT.

This clone was counted a few times. This chain connects TRBV5-1 to TRBJ2-7; D gene uncertain. Germline V gene sequence: CDR1 SGHRS, CDR2 YFSETQ. The CDR3 is 14 residues long. V lost 1 base and J lost 2, with 10 bases in between. CDR3 loop: CASSLSAGPYEQYF. The CDR3 nucleotides read TGCGCCAGCAGCTTGAGTGCTGGCCCCTACGAGCAGTACTTC.

This clone has just a few counts. V is TRBV7-9 and J is TRBJ2-3, with D tentatively TRBD2 (5 bases). Germline CDR1 is SEHNR and CDR2 is FQNEAQ (reference sequence). This CDR3 contains 14 residues. Trimming removed 3 bases from V and 0 bases from J, with 7 bases in between. The CDR3 DNA reads as TGTGCCAGCAGCTTCGGCGGGAGCACAGATACGCAGTATTTT. This gives the protein CASSFGGSTDTQYF.

The chain couples TRBV3-1 (or the pseudogene TRBV3-2) to TRBJ2-4; D gene ambiguous. The V gene lost 1 base and the J gene lost 7 bases, with 8 bases spanning the gap. CDR3 size: 13 residues. The germline CDR1 and CDR2 sequences are LGHDT and YNNKEL (reference sequence). CDR3 sequence (DNA): TGTGCCAGCAGCCAAGGTCCGTCGAACATTCAGTACTTC. The encoded protein is CASSQGPSNIQYF.

This clone was observed a handful of times. The chain joins TRBV30 to TRBJ1-1; D is undetermined. From germline, CDR1 is GTSNPN and CDR2 SVGIG (reference sequence). This CDR3 region has 13 residues. The V end lost 5 bases, the J end lost 0 bases, and 10 bases lay between the germline ends. DNA for the CDR3: TGTGCCTGGGGGCGCCAGCTGAACACTGAAGCTTTCTTT. The encoded protein is CAWGRQLNTEAFF. The whole variable domain, filled in from reference TRBV30 and TRBJ1-1, reads SQTIHQWPATLVQPVGSPLSLECTVEGTSNPNLYWYRQAAGRGLQLLFYSVGIGQISSEVPQNLSASRPQDRQFILSSKKLLLSDSGFYLCAWGRQLNTEAFFGQGTRLTVV.

The CDR3 protein is CASSSGGSADTQYF. In DNA, the CDR3 is TGTGCCAGCAGCTCCGGCGGGAGTGCAGATACGCAGTATTTT. The gene calls are TRBV7-2 and TRBJ2-3, with TRBD2 matching over 7 bases. J was trimmed by 4 bases and V by 4 bases; bases with no gene match: 5. Germline V lookup: CDR1 SGHTA, CDR2 FQGNSA. CDR3 length: 14 residues.

The chain links TRBV25-1 to TRBJ2-7; D is ambiguous. With 6 bases removed from V and 2 bases from J, the gap between germline ends came to 8 bases. The CDR3 contains 12 residues. Germline lookup yields CDR1 MGHDK and CDR2 SYGVNS. CDR3 amino acids: CASRQTPYEQYF. The CDR3 DNA sequence: TGTGCCAGCAGACAGACTCCCTACGAGCAGTACTTC.

The V and J genes are TRBV11-3 and TRBJ2-1; D may be TRBD1 (6 bases). The CDR3 has 14 amino acids. Deletions cut 5 bases from V and 0 bases from J, with 8 bases between. Germline CDR1 and CDR2: SGHNT and YENEEA. CDR3 amino acids: CASSGQSSYNEQFF. CDR3 in DNA: TGTGCCAGCAGCGGACAGAGCTCCTACAATGAGCAGTTCTTC.

V usage is TRBV29-1 and J usage is TRBJ2-3; 10 bases fit TRBD1. The CDR3 has 15 amino acids. Trimming at V came to 5 bases and at J to 0 bases, leaving 5 bases not matched to a gene. Germline lookup yields CDR1 SQVTM and CDR2 ANQGSEA. CDR3 sequence: CSVRGTGVSTDTQYF. CDR3 nucleotide sequence: TGCAGCGTTCGTGGGACAGGGGTGAGCACAGATACGCAGTATTTT.

The V call is TRBV6-5, the J call TRBJ1-4; tentative D call: TRBD1 (6 bases). This CDR3 spans 14 amino acids. Germline CDR1 is MNHEY and CDR2 is SVGAGI. The germline V and J ends were trimmed by 7 bases and 10 bases, with 19 bases remaining between them. The CDR3 DNA reads TGTGCCAGCACGGGGAGGGGGTCGAGGGTAAAACTGTTTTTT. Its translation is CASTGRGSRVKLFF.

This sequence joins TRBV6-6 and TRBJ2-7, with D possibly being TRBD2 (5 bases). Per germline, CDR1 MNHNY and CDR2 SVGAGI (reference sequence). The CDR3 spans 14 residues. Trimming removed 8 bases from V and 2 bases from J, with 16 bases in between. The CDR3 here is CASSSEGRTYEQYF. The CDR3 nucleotides are TGTGCCAGCTCCTCTGAGGGCAGGACCTACGAGCAGTACTTC.

This sequence joins TRBV20-1 and TRBJ1-1, with D possibly matching TRBD1 (5 bases). CDR3 size: 11 residues. Germline CDR1 is DFQATT and CDR2 is SNEGSKA (reference sequence). V shed 0 bases and J shed 11 bases, with 10 bases lying between them. The CDR3 bases are TGCAGTGCTAGAGACAGGGAAGGGGCTTTCTTT. Translating it yields CSARDREGAFF.

As DNA, the CDR3 is TGTGCCAGCAGTTACCTAACGTCGCACCCGGGCGATGAGCAGTTCTTC. Amino acids: CASSYLTSHPGDEQFF. V gene TRBV6-2 or TRBV6-3 combines with J gene TRBJ2-1; D gene unclear. The CDR3 is made up of 16 amino acids. Germline V CDR1 and CDR2: MNHEY, SVGEGT. Trimming left V 2 bases short and J 8 bases short, with 19 bases between.

The chain recombines TRBV11-3 with TRBJ2-1; 11 bases line up with TRBD2. Germline CDR1 is SGHNT and CDR2 is YENEEA. This CDR3 is 15 amino acids long. With V trimmed by 7 bases and J by 5 bases, 7 bases remained unmatched. The CDR3 DNA reads as TGTGCCAGCACCGAAGGGACTAGCGGACACAATGAGCAGTTCTTC. Translated, it gives CASTEGTSGHNEQFF.

CDR3 amino acids: CASSVGQGNGPQHF. CDR3 DNA: TGTGCCAGCAGCGTAGGGCAGGGCAATGGGCCCCAGCATTTT. This chain uses TRBV9 with TRBJ1-5; maybe TRBD1 (5 bases). Germline V gene lookup returns CDR1 SGDLS and CDR2 YYNGEE. V gave up 0 bases and J gave up 9 bases, with 13 bases separating them. This CDR3 spans 14 amino acids. Full variable domain (rest looked up from reference TRBV9 and TRBJ1-5): DSGVTQTPKHLITATGQRVTLRCSPRSGDLSVYWYQQSLDQGLQFLIQYYNGEERAKGNILERFSAQQFPDLHSELNLSSLELGDSALYFCASSVGQGNGPQHFGDGTRLSIL.

V gene TRBV24-1 combines with J gene TRBJ2-3; 9 bases fit TRBD1. Germline V gene data show CDR1 as KGHDR and CDR2 as SFDVKD. The V segment lost 3 bases and the J segment 6 bases; nucleotides outside the gene matches: 9. The CDR3 has 16 amino acids. The CDR3 DNA sequence: TGTGCCACCAGTGATCCACTACAGGGGGCGAGGGATACGCAGTATTTT. Translation gives CATSDPLQGARDTQYF.

This clone was counted a single time. V is TRBV9 and J is TRBJ1-2; D gene unclear. Germline V lookup: CDR1 SGDLS, CDR2 YYNGEE. Trimming left V 2 bases short and J 4 bases short, with 9 bases between. The CDR3 has 13 amino acids. CDR3 amino acids: CASSVRVGYGYTF. The CDR3 DNA sequence: TGTGCCAGCAGCGTGAGGGTTGGCTATGGCTACACCTTC.

V usage is TRBV5-1 and J usage is TRBJ2-1, with 12 positions matching TRBD2. This CDR3 has 16 amino acids. The germline V gene has CDR1 SGHRS and CDR2 YFSETQ. Germline trimming cut 3 bases from V and 8 bases from J; bases unmatched to any gene: 9. For the CDR3, the DNA is TGCGCCAGCAGCTCCCTAGCGGGAGGGGTTGGCGATGAGCAGTTCTTC. Protein: CASSSLAGGVGDEQFF.

The rearrangement joins TRBV10-3 to TRBJ2-3, with TRBD2 as a possible D gene (6 bases). Deletions cut 10 bases from V and 4 bases from J, with 12 bases between. The CDR3 loop spans 12 amino acids. Germline V gene sequence: CDR1 ENHRY, CDR2 SYGVKD. The CDR3: CASGTPPDTQYF. The CDR3 region has the DNA TGTGCCAGCGGGACTCCACCAGATACGCAGTATTTT.

The V gene is TRBV7-3, the J gene TRBJ2-2; no clear D. The CDR3 runs to 15 residues. Germline V gene lookup returns CDR1 SGHTA and CDR2 FQGTGA. V lost 4 bases to trimming and J lost 6 bases, with 15 bases between them. CDR3 in DNA: TGTGCCAGCAGCTCCCAACCAGCCGGCGCCGGGGAGCTGTTTTTT. Its translation: CASSSQPAGAGELFF.

V is TRBV13 and J is TRBJ2-7; TRBD2 agrees at 8 bases. V lost 4 bases, J lost 6 bases, and 5 bases stayed unmatched. The CDR3 is 13 amino acids. Germline V gives CDR1 PRHDT, CDR2 FYEKMQ (reference sequence). CDR3 in amino acids: CASSWDSGTEQYF. The CDR3 DNA reads as TGTGCCAGCAGCTGGGATAGCGGGACCGAGCAGTACTTC.

The genes are TRBV2 and TRBJ1-2; the D gene is possibly TRBD1 (6 bases). V was cut by 4 bases and J by 2 bases, with 8 bases left in between. CDR3 size: 13 residues. The V gene's germline CDR1 is SNHLY and CDR2 FYNNEI. The CDR3 sequence is CASSVTGNYGYTF. The CDR3, as DNA: TGTGCCAGCAGTGTCACAGGGAACTATGGCTACACCTTC.

The chain recombines TRBV24-1 with TRBJ2-5; 8 nucleotides line up with TRBD1. With V trimmed by 9 bases and J by 3 bases, 8 bases remained unmatched. CDR1 and CDR2 (germline): KGHDR, SFDVKD. The CDR3 extends over 14 amino acids. The CDR3: CATSPGQVEETQYF. CDR3 bases: TGTGCCACCTCACCGGGACAGGTCGAAGAGACCCAGTACTTC.

The chain is built from TRBV5-6 and TRBJ1-6, with 10 bases matching TRBD1. CDR3 size: 17 residues. Germline V gives CDR1 SGHDT, CDR2 YYEEEE. V lost 7 bases and J lost 7; bases outside the gene matches: 14. The CDR3 spells CASEPSGQGRGNSPLHF. CDR3 nucleotide sequence: TGTGCCAGCGAGCCCTCGGGACAGGGGCGAGGGAATTCACCCCTCCACTTT.

This clone appeared a single time. The chain combines TRBV7-2 with TRBJ1-2; 7 bases map to TRBD1. Germline V gene sequence: CDR1 SGHTA, CDR2 FQGNSA. This CDR3 is 16 amino acids long. J lost 3 bases, V lost 5 bases, and 12 bases had no gene match. CDR3 nucleotides: TGTGCCAGCAGCAGACAAGGACAGGAGGGGGACTATGGCTACACCTTC. It is translated as CASSRQGQEGDYGYTF. Variable domain in full (rest from reference TRBV7-2 and TRBJ1-2): GAGVSQSPSNKVTEKGKDVELRCDPISGHTALYWYRQSLGQGLEFLIYFQGNSAPDKSGLPSDRFSAERTGGSVSTLTIQRTQQEDSAVYLCASSRQGQEGDYGYTFGSGTRLTVV.

The rearrangement joins TRBV6-5 to TRBJ1-1; D unclear. The CDR3 extends over 13 amino acids. V lost 2 bases, J lost 9 bases, and 13 bases lay in between. Germline lookup yields CDR1 MNHEY and CDR2 SVGAGI. CDR3 region: CASSYKGVRKAFF. CDR3 in DNA: TGTGCCAGCAGTTACAAGGGCGTTCGAAAAGCTTTCTTT.